This T cell receptor (beta chain) is from a study of T cells in Graves' hyperthyroidism and ophthalmopathy. This clonotype was detected ten times or more. The target antigen is unknown. Researchers amplified the TCR beta CDR3 regions from RNA transcripts. The HTBI primer set served for first-round RT-PCR of the TCR CDR3. TCRdb re-derived calls from the multiplex PCR reads in MiXCR, one entry per CDR3 protein. The table records about 420,000 distinct CDR3 sequences, roughly 15% of them present only once. Whole-study findings and limits: Ophthalmopathy was separated from stable hyperthyroidism by a 13 V-J model.

The V gene end was trimmed by 5 bases and the J gene end by 4 bases; junction bases not matched to a gene: 8. This CDR3 contains 15 residues. Sequenced input: blood. This TCR was sampled from a woman aged 18-29 years with Graves' hyperthyroidism. V gene TRBV12-3 or TRBV12-4 combines with J gene TRBJ1-5; 7 positions match TRBD1. The CDR3 nucleotides are TGTGCCAGCAGTGCACAGGGGCATTGGAATCAGCCCCAGCATTTT. It is translated as CASSAQGHWNQPQHF.